What follows is one TCR beta chain and its context. Its antigen is not identified. This sample was included in a study of T cell responses to AZD1222 COVID-19 vaccine. Study findings and constraints: Most donors were white British and more were female, and clonal diversity was possibly underestimated.

The germline CDR1 and CDR2 sequences are SQVTM and ANQGSEA. V shed 3 bases, J shed 3 bases, and the junction held 4 bases outside the gene matches. The CDR3 is 13 residues long. Clones were read by immunoSEQ multiplex PCR, and TCRdb kept only the in-frame ones, dropping some. The data hold about 180,000 clones, with about 89% observed a single time. The chain joins TRBV29-1 to TRBJ1-2, with 7 bases matching TRBD1. The material sequenced was peripheral blood, taken on day 0 of AZD1222 vaccination. This sequence originates from an adult in good health. The CDR3: CSVDTGEDYGYTF. For the CDR3, the DNA is TGCAGCGTTGATACAGGGGAGGACTATGGCTACACCTTC.